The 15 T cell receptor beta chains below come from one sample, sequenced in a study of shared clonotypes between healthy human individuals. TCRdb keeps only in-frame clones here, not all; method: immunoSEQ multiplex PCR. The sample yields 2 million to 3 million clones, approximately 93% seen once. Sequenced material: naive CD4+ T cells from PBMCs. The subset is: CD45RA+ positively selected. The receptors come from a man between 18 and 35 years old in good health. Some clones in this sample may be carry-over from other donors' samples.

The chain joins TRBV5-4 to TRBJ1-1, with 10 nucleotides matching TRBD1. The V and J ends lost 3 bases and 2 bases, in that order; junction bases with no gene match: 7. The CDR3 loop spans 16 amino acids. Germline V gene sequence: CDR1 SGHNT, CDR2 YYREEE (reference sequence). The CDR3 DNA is TGTGCCAGCAGCTCCATGCGGACAGGGGGAAACACTGAAGCTTTCTTT. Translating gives CASSSMRTGGNTEAFF.

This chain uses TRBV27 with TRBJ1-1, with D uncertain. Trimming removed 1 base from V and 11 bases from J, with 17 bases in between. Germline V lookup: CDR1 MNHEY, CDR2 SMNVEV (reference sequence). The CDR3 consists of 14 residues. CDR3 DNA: TGTGCCAGCAGTTTATTCTCCGGGTTGGAGGTTGCTTTCTTT. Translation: CASSLFSGLEVAFF.

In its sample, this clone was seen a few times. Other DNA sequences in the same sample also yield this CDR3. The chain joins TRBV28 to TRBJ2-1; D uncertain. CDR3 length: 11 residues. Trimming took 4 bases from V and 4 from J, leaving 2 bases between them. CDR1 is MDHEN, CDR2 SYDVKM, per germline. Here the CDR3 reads CASSSYNEQFF. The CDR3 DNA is TGTGCCAGCAGTTCTTACAATGAGCAGTTCTTC.

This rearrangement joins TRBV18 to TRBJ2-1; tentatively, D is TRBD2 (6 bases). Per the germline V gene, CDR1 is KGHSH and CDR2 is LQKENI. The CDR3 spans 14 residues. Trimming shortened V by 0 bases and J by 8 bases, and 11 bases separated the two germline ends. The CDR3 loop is CASSPPALADEQFF. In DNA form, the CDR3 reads TGTGCCAGCTCACCACCGGCACTAGCCGATGAGCAGTTCTTC. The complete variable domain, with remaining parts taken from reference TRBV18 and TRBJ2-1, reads NAGVMQNPRHLVRRRGQEARLRCSPMKGHSHVYWYRQLPEEGLKFMVYLQKENIIDESGMPKERFSAEFPKEGPSILRIQQVVRGDSAAYFCASSPPALADEQFFGPGTRLTVL.

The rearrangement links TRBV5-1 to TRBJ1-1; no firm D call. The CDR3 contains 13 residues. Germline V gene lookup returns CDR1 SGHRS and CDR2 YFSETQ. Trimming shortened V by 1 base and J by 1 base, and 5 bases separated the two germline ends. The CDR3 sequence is CASSLNANTEAFF. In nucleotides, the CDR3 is TGCGCCAGCAGCTTGAACGCGAACACTGAAGCTTTCTTT.

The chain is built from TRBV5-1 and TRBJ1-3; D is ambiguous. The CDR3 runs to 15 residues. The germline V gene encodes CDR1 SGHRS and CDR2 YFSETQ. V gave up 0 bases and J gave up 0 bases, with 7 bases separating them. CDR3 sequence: CASSLDPHSGNTIYF. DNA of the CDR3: TGCGCCAGCAGCTTGGATCCCCACTCTGGAAACACCATATATTTT.

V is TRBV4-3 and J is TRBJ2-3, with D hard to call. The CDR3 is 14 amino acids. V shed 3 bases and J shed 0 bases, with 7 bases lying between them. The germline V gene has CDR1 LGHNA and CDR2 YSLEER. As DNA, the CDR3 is TGCGCCAGCAGCCAGCTAGATAGCACAGATACGCAGTATTTT. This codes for CASSQLDSTDTQYF.

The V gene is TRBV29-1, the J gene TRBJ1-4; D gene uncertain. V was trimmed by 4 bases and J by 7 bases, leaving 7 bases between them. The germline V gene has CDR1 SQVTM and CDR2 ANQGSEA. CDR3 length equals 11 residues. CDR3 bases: TGCAGCGTTGCGCCGGCTGAAAAACTGTTTTTT. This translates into CSVAPAEKLFF.

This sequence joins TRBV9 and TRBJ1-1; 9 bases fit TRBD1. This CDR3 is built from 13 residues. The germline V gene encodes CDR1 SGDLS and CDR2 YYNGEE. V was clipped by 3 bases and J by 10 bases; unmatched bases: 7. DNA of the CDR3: TGTGCCAGCAGCGCAAATACAGGGGGCGCAGCTTTCTTT. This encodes CASSANTGGAAFF.

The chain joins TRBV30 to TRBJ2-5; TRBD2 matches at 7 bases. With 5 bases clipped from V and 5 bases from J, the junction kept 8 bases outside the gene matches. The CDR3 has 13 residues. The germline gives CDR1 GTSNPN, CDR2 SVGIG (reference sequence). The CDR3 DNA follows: TGTGCCTGGGAATATAAAGCGGGGGAGACCCAGTACTTC. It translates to CAWEYKAGETQYF. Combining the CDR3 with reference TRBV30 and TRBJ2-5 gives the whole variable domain SQTIHQWPATLVQPVGSPLSLECTVEGTSNPNLYWYRQAAGRGLQLLFYSVGIGQISSEVPQNLSASRPQDRQFILSSKKLLLSDSGFYLCAWEYKAGETQYFGPGTRLLVL.

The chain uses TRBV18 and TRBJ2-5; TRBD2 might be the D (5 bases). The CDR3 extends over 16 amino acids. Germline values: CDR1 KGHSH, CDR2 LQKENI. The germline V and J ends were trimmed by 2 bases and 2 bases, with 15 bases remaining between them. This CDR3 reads CASSPLLDWQQETQYF. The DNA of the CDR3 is TGTGCCAGCTCACCATTATTGGACTGGCAACAAGAGACCCAGTACTTC.

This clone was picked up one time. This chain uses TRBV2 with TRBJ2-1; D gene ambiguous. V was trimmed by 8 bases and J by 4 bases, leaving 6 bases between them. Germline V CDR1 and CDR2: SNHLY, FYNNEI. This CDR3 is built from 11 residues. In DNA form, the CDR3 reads TGTGCCAGCGAAGGTTACAATGAGCAGTTCTTC. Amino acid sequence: CASEGYNEQFF.

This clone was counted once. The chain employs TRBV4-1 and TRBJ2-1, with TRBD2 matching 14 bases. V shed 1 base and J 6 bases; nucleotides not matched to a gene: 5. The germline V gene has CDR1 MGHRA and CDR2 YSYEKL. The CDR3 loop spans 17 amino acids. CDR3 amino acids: CASSQGRLAGGFNEQFF. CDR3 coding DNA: TGCGCCAGCAGCCAAGGGAGACTAGCGGGAGGGTTCAATGAGCAGTTCTTC.

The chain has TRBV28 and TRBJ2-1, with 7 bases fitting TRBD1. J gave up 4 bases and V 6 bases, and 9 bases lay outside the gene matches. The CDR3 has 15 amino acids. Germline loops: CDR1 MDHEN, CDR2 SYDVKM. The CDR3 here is CASSSTGPRYNEQFF. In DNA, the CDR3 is TGTGCCAGCAGCTCGACAGGGCCGCGTTACAATGAGCAGTTCTTC. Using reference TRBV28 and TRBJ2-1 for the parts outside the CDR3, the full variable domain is DVKVTQSSRYLVKRTGEKVFLECVQDMDHENMFWYRQDPGLGLRLIYFSYDVKMKEKGDIPEGYSVSREKKERFSLILESASTNQTSMYLCASSSTGPRYNEQFFGPGTRLTVL.

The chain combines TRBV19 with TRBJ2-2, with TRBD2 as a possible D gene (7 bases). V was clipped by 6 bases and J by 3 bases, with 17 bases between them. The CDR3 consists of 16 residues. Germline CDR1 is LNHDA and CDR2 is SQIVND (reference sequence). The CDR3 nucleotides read TGTGCCAGTAGCACGAAAGGGGGAGGGGACACCGGGGAGCTGTTTTTT. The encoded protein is CASSTKGGGDTGELFF. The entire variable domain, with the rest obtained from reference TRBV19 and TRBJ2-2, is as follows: DGGITQSPKYLFRKEGQNVTLSCEQNLNHDAMYWYRQDPGQGLRLIYYSQIVNDFQKGDIAEGYSVSREKKESFPLTVTSAQKNPTAFYLCASSTKGGGDTGELFFGEGSRLTVL.